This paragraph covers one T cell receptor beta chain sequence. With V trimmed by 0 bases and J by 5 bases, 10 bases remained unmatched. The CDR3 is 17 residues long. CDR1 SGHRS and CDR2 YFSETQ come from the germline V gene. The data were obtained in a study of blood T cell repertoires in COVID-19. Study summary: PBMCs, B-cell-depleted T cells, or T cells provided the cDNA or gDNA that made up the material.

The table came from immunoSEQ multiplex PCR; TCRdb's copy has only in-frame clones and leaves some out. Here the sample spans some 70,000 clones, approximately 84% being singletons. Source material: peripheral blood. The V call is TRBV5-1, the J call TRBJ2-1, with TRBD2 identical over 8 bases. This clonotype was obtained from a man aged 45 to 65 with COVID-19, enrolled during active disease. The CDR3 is CASSLEVRAGAHNEQFF. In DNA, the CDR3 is TGCGCCAGCAGCTTGGAAGTGCGAGCGGGGGCTCACAATGAGCAGTTCTTC. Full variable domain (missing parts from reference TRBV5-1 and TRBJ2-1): KAGVTQTPRYLIKTRGQQVTLSCSPISGHRSVSWYQQTPGQGLQFLFEYFSETQRNKGNFPGRFSGRQFSNSRSEMNVSTLELGDSALYLCASSLEVRAGAHNEQFFGPGTRLTVL.